This record concerns one T cell receptor (beta chain) sequence. What it recognizes is unknown. The sample comes from a study of T cells in Graves' hyperthyroidism and ophthalmopathy. For the study at large: Initial diagnosis, before any treatment, was when peripheral blood was collected.

The CDR3 has 15 amino acids. V was trimmed by 2 bases and J by 0 bases, leaving 8 bases between them. Study-wide findings and caveats: Onset of ophthalmopathy came a median around 7.1 months after the model predicted it.

The TCR beta CDR3 regions underwent amplification using RNA transcripts as the source. A first-round RT-PCR of the TCR CDR3 used the HTBI primer set. TCRdb re-called the multiplex PCR reads through MiXCR, storing one row per CDR3 protein. The sample lists about 250,000 distinct CDR3 sequences; 20% to 25% were seen once. Clinical symptoms, serum thyroxine and TRAb, thyroid ultrasound and orbital computed tomography together formed the diagnostic basis. Each 10 ml fresh peripheral blood draw supplied the PBMCs. The sequence was obtained from a man aged 25-45 years with Graves' ophthalmopathy. Sequencing was done on a sample of blood. This sequence joins TRBV12-3 or TRBV12-4 and TRBJ1-5; D uncertain. The CDR3 sequence is CASSLSADSNQPQHF. The CDR3 DNA sequence: TGTGCCAGCAGTTTATCGGCAGATAGCAATCAGCCCCAGCATTTT.